This T cell receptor (beta chain) was observed in a study of blood T cell repertoires in COVID-19 (dated by TCRdb to about 2020). Background for the entire study: The collaborator samples originated in the United States, Italy and Spain and spanned the acute and convalescent phases of COVID-19. The prospective study material was composed of cDNA or gDNA derived from T cells, B-cell-depleted T cells, or PBMCs. Subjects who had been exposed to COVID-19, were actively infected with it, or had recovered from it provided the deeply sampled blood TCRbeta repertoires that made up the dataset. A freely available public database, intended as a resource for researchers studying the immune response to SARS-CoV-2, is where the repertoires were released. The samples were drawn from two sources: the first 160 participants of the ongoing ImmuneRACE study, and some 1,300 subjects contributed by 6 global collaborators. A de-identified subject ID, COVID-19 status, age in years and sex were almost always included in the sample metadata. Where available, HLA class I and class II types were obtained from metadata supplied by the sample provider rather than from assay-based typing. Broad study findings and their caveats: How much clinical and demographic metadata was included differed by source and by participant, and the metadata was provided uncurated.

About this clone itself: The specificity of this receptor is unknown. Base qualities were left out, and no much larger clone turns up one base away.

V is pared back by 4 bases and J by 2 bases, with 10 bases lying between the germline termini. Its CDR3 holds 14 amino acids, cysteine through phenylalanine. Just the 42-base CDR3 DNA is kept, in frame starting at base 1. Reading the germline V gene gives CDR1 SGHRS and CDR2 YFSETQ. TCRbeta CDR3 regions were amplified from genomic DNA by means of the immunoSEQ Assay, a bias-controlled multiplex PCR. The authors' pipeline ran thus. Within the assay, amplification of reference gene primers was used to estimate how many nucleated cells each sample contained. To quantify the absolute abundance of each unique TCRbeta CDR3 rearrangement, sequence reads were collapsed and filtered. For each sample, productive Simpson clonality was calculated as the square root of Simpson's diversity index across productive rearrangements. TCRdb re-hosts the immuneACCESS table, in-frame sequences only. Its copies lack some clones; in the studies checked, an unresolved V gene accounts for under half of them, and the cause for the rest is not known. D and trimming come from the DNA, and the V and J calls and clone size come from that table. The sample records roughly 300,000 clones, 88% of which are singletons. The top ten constitute about 8.5% of the sample.

Collaborating institutions collected whole blood in K2EDTA tubes following their own protocols. For TCRbeta analysis, collaborators shipped samples in one of three forms: frozen whole blood, isolated PBMCs, or DNA extracted from either of those sample types. The sample taken for sequencing was peripheral blood. This receptor chain uses TRBV5-1 and TRBJ1-5; the D segment cannot be called with confidence. This clonotype was sampled from a man between 18 and 35 years old with active or convalescent COVID-19. The bases are TGCGCCAGCAGCATAGACGGGGGCAATCAGCCCCAGCATTTT. Its translation reads: CASSIDGGNQPQHF.